The 24 T cell receptor beta chains in this list originate from one sample, sequenced in a study of T cells in Graves' hyperthyroidism and ophthalmopathy (dated by TCRdb to the late 2010s). Libraries were prepared through multiplex PCR. The listed sequencing device is Illumina HiSeq 2000. The TCR beta CDR3 regions were amplified from the RNA transcripts. The first round of RT-PCR for the TCR CDR3 was performed with the HTBI primer set and the Qiagen OneStep RT-PCR kit. TCRdb reworked the public reads: Q25 trimming with fastp, MiXCR clone assembly, productive beta chains retained. CDR3 protein sequences are deduplicated, and each keeps its most common genes and DNA. Recorded for this sample are around 620,000 distinct CDR3 sequences; roughly 50% of them occurred a single time. Around 20% of the sample is held by the ten biggest clonotypes. Sequencing was performed on peripheral blood or thyroid tissue (not recorded which). These receptors originate from an adult woman with Graves' disease, either hyperthyroidism or ophthalmopathy (not recorded which).

This clonotype was counted once. Here the CDR3 DNA reads TGTGCAAGCTACCTAACCTACGAGCAGTACTTC. It codes for CASYLTYEQYF. V is TRBV2 and J is TRBJ2-7; the D is unclear. Germline V gene lookup returns CDR1 SNHLY and CDR2 FYNNEI. CDR3 length equals 11 residues.

This clonotype has only one observation. This sequence joins TRBV29-1 and TRBJ1-2; D is perhaps TRBD1 (5 bases). The CDR3 extends over 11 amino acids. CDR1 is SQVTM and CDR2 is ANQGSEA in the germline V gene. V was pared by 7 bases and J by 3 bases, with 9 bases between. DNA of the CDR3: TGCAGCGCCGGGGACCACTATGGCTACACCTTC. Its translation is CSAGDHYGYTF.

Ten or more counts support this clonotype. The CDR3 loop is CASSRSRPYTGELFF. CDR3 nucleotides: TGCGCCAGCAGCCGGAGCAGACCCTACACCGGGGAGCTGTTTTTT. The V call is TRBV4-1, the J call TRBJ2-2; the D is unclear. Germline-derived CDR1 and CDR2 are MGHRA and YSYEKL. V was clipped by 4 bases and J by 3 bases, with 12 bases between them. The CDR3 spans 15 residues.

This clonotype has more than one count but fewer than ten. The V gene is TRBV27, the J gene TRBJ2-7; perhaps TRBD1 as D (5 bases). The CDR3 consists of 16 residues. Trimming took off 0 bases at V and 3 bases at J, with 15 bases between the two ends. The germline CDR1 and CDR2 sequences are MNHEY and SMNVEV (reference sequence). The CDR3 is CASSLSVPGRSYEQYF. As DNA, the CDR3 is TGTGCCAGCAGTTTATCGGTGCCAGGGCGTAGCTACGAGCAGTACTTC.

V and J are TRBV29-1 and TRBJ2-7; tentatively, D is TRBD2 (6 bases). The CDR3 is 13 residues long. V lost 4 bases, J lost 1 base, and 11 bases lay in between. CDR1 SQVTM and CDR2 ANQGSEA come from the germline V gene. The CDR3, as DNA: TGCAGCGTTGTTGCCGGGACTTCCTACGAGCAGTACTTC. Its protein product is CSVVAGTSYEQYF.

This clonotype showed up just a few times. The V gene is TRBV20-1, the J gene TRBJ1-4, with a weak D call TRBD1 (6 bases). CDR1 is DFQATT, CDR2 SNEGSKA, per germline (reference sequence). The CDR3 has 13 amino acids. V was cut by 3 bases and J by 6 bases, with 11 bases left in between. In DNA form, the CDR3 reads TGCAGTGCTAGTCGCCAGGGGTATGAAAAACTGTTTTTT. The encoded protein is CSASRQGYEKLFF.

This clonotype was detected a few times. The rearrangement uses TRBV7-9 and TRBJ2-5; D unresolved. The CDR3 covers 11 residues. V was clipped by 7 bases and J by 7 bases, with 10 bases between them. Germline lookup yields CDR1 SEHNR and CDR2 FQNEAQ (reference sequence). The CDR3 protein is CASTDTGTQYF. As DNA, the CDR3 is TGTGCCAGCACCGACACCGGGACCCAGTACTTC.

The rearrangement uses TRBV10-3 and TRBJ2-5; a possible D gene is TRBD2 (5 bases). V lost 6 bases and J 9 bases, leaving 17 bases between the germline ends. Germline V gene data show CDR1 as ENHRY and CDR2 as SYGVKD. The CDR3 length is 13 residues. CDR3 sequence (DNA): TGTGCCATCAGGGAGGCCTCTAATCAGCCCCAGTACTTC. As protein: CAIREASNQPQYF.

The chain carries TRBV7-2 and TRBJ1-3; D might be TRBD1 (6 bases). CDR1 SGHTA and CDR2 FQGNSA come from the germline V gene. The CDR3 runs to 14 residues. Trimming took off 5 bases at V and 2 bases at J, with 10 bases between the two ends. The CDR3 DNA sequence: TGTGCCAGCAGCCAGGACAGAACTGGAAACACCATATATTTT. Protein product: CASSQDRTGNTIYF.

This clonotype is a singleton in its sample. This CDR3 is CASSLPTRQGASGYTF. Written as DNA, the CDR3 is TGTGCCAGCAGCTTGCCCACCCGGCAGGGGGCCAGTGGCTACACCTTC. The V gene is TRBV7-2, the J gene TRBJ1-2, with 8 bases matching TRBD1. The ends lost 3 bases at V and 7 bases at J; junction bases unmatched: 13. The CDR3 contains 16 residues. Germline V gene data show CDR1 as SGHTA and CDR2 as FQGNSA.

This clonotype was observed many times. This sequence joins TRBV6-6 and TRBJ1-5; 9 nucleotides align to TRBD1. Losses at the gene ends were 6 bases for V and 3 bases for J; bases not matched to a gene: 12. Germline CDR1 reads MNHNY; CDR2 reads SVGAGI (reference sequence). This CDR3 comprises 17 residues. The CDR3 coding sequence is TGTGCCAGCAGCCCCGAACCGGGACAGGGCTCCAATCAGCCCCAGCATTTT. Encoded protein: CASSPEPGQGSNQPQHF.

In this sample, this clonotype turned up many times. The chain recombines TRBV12-3 or TRBV12-4 with TRBJ1-1; D is uncertain. The CDR3 has 13 residues. Trimming shortened V by 3 bases and J by 6 bases, and 11 bases separated the two germline ends. Written as DNA, the CDR3 is TGTGCCAGCAGTTTCCACGGGTCATCTGAAGCTTTCTTT. It translates to CASSFHGSSEAFF.

The chain uses TRBV14 and TRBJ1-1; D call uncertain. The germline V gene encodes CDR1 SGHDN and CDR2 FVKESK. The CDR3 covers 14 residues. The V end lost 0 bases, the J end lost 1 base, and 6 bases lay between the germline ends. CDR3 bases: TGTGCCAGCAGCCAAGACCCCTGGAACACTGAAGCTTTCTTT. Protein: CASSQDPWNTEAFF.

This clonotype was counted at least ten times. This chain uses TRBV27 with TRBJ1-1; unclear D gene. Trimming stripped 5 bases from V and 1 base from J, with 11 bases between. CDR1 MNHEY and CDR2 SMNVEV come from the germline V gene (reference sequence). This CDR3 contains 14 residues. Here the CDR3 DNA reads TGTGCCAGCAGTCTTAAGACCAAGAACACTGAAGCTTTCTTT. Translated: CASSLKTKNTEAFF.

This clonotype was observed a few times. V gene TRBV29-1 combines with J gene TRBJ2-7; the D gene could be TRBD1 or TRBD2 (6 bases each). Germline V lookup: CDR1 SQVTM, CDR2 ANQGSEA. V was shortened by 2 bases and J by 6 bases, with 26 bases between the two germline ends. The CDR3 length is 17 residues. CDR3 bases: TGCAGCGTTGAAACAGGGCTGACGGCGGGGTTAGCCATCGAGCAGTACTTC. Translation: CSVETGLTAGLAIEQYF.

This clonotype was found many times. The chain links TRBV7-8 to TRBJ2-6; D remains ambiguous. Germline V lookup: CDR1 SGHVS, CDR2 FQNEAQ. The CDR3 has 17 amino acids. V was cut by 4 bases and J by 1 base, with 14 bases left in between. CDR3 nucleotide sequence: TGTGCCAGCAGCTCCTTGAGGTCGATGTCTGGGGCCAACGTCCTGACTTTC. This gives the protein CASSSLRSMSGANVLTF.

The gene calls are TRBV6-4 and TRBJ1-1, with D perhaps matching TRBD1 (5 bases). Germline lookup yields CDR1 MRHNA and CDR2 SNTAGT. The V gene lost 5 bases and the J gene lost 3 bases, with 10 bases spanning the gap. CDR3 size: 13 residues. Here the CDR3 DNA reads TGTGCCAGCAGTCCGGCAGGGCACACTGAAGCTTTCTTT. This sequence encodes CASSPAGHTEAFF.

The chain employs TRBV7-8 and TRBJ1-5, with D possibly being TRBD1 (6 bases). The V and J ends lost 3 bases and 11 bases respectively, with 20 bases between them. The CDR3 is made up of 15 amino acids. Germline V gives CDR1 SGHVS, CDR2 FQNEAQ. The CDR3 region has the DNA TGTGCCAGCAGCTTTGTGACTCTGAGGGGGGAGACCCAGCATTTT. It translates to CASSFVTLRGETQHF.

The chain recombines TRBV10-3 with TRBJ2-7; D remains unclear. The ends were cut back, 10 bases at V and 4 bases at J, with 14 bases in the middle. CDR3 length equals 12 residues. Germline loops: CDR1 ENHRY, CDR2 SYGVKD. The CDR3 sequence: CATTSATYEQYF. CDR3 in DNA: TGTGCCACAACCTCGGCTACGTACGAGCAGTACTTC.

The gene calls are TRBV10-3 and TRBJ1-2; D gene ambiguous. The germline V and J ends were trimmed by 10 bases and 4 bases, with 16 bases remaining between them. The CDR3 is 13 residues long. CDR1 is ENHRY and CDR2 is SYGVKD in the germline V gene. The CDR3 protein is CASTLARRYGYTF. Here the CDR3 DNA reads TGTGCCAGCACTCTGGCCCGGCGCTATGGCTACACCTTC.

A word on this clonotype: One end of the junction varies from germline; a read error may be responsible. The chain links TRBV10-3 to TRBJ2-5; D not certain. Germline V gives CDR1 ENHRY, CDR2 SYGVKD. This CDR3 comprises 13 residues. The CDR3 DNA sequence: TGTGCCACCAGTGACCGAGGTGTAGAGACCCAGTACTTC. Translated, it gives CATSDRGVETQYF.

This clonotype was seen at least ten times. V and J are TRBV6-5 and TRBJ1-5, with 7 bases matching TRBD1. With 6 bases clipped from V and 6 bases from J, the junction kept 11 bases outside the gene matches. The CDR3 is 15 residues long. The germline CDR1 and CDR2 sequences are MNHEY and SVGAGI. The CDR3 sequence is CASSLSATGFQPQHF. The CDR3 DNA sequence: TGTGCCAGCAGCCTTTCCGCGACAGGGTTTCAGCCCCAGCATTTT.

The chain recombines TRBV29-1 with TRBJ1-1; 7 nucleotides agree with TRBD1. The CDR3 loop spans 12 amino acids. The V gene end was trimmed by 4 bases and the J gene end by 3 bases; junction bases not matched to a gene: 2. Germline assignment: CDR1 SQVTM and CDR2 ANQGSEA. The CDR3 loop is CSVAGQHTEAFF. CDR3 nucleotide sequence: TGCAGCGTTGCGGGACAGCACACTGAAGCTTTCTTT.

This clonotype was seen a single time. V usage is TRBV18 and J usage is TRBJ1-3; D remains ambiguous. V was clipped by 2 bases and J by 3 bases, with 14 bases between them. The CDR3 extends over 16 amino acids. CDR1 and CDR2 (germline): KGHSH, LQKENI. CDR3 bases: TGTGCCAGCTCACCAGAGGCGGCACCTAATGGAAACACCATATATTTT. Amino acid sequence: CASSPEAAPNGNTIYF.